Listed below are T cell receptor beta chains from one sample, sequenced in a study of blood T cell repertoires in COVID-19. Sequencing was performed with immunoSEQ multiplex PCR; in TCRdb, only in-frame clones are kept and a portion is missing. The table lists roughly 100,000 clones, around 86% of them singletons. Sequenced sample: peripheral blood. Every receptor here comes from a man over 45 with acute or convalescent COVID-19. Each CDR3 is given with its conserved first and last residue. The D gene is left open where the match is weak. The size entry is marked missing in some rows and otherwise reads once, few, many or a size class.

>TRBJ1-1|TRBV5-5|.|.
TGTGCCAGCAGCTCGGGACTAGATAACACTGAAGCTTTCTTT
CASSSGLDNTEAFF
>TRBJ2-7|TRBV23-1|.|.
TGCGCCAGCAGTCAATCGAGACAGTCCGCTTGGGGCGAGCAGTACTTC
CASSQSRQSAWGEQYF
>TRBJ1-4|TRBV12-5|.|.
TGTGCTAGTGGTCTCGGGGGAAAACTGTTTTTT
CASGLGGKLFF
>TRBJ2-7|TRBV9|.|TRBD1
TGTGCCAGCAGCCCCCAGGACAGGGGGGCCGGCGAGCAGTACTTC
CASSPQDRGAGEQYF
>TRBJ2-1|TRBV18|.|.
TGTGCCAGCTCACAGCAATCCTACAATGAGCAGTTCTTC
CASSQQSYNEQFF
>TRBJ2-5|TRBV27|many|.
TGTGCCAGCAGTCTTTCCGGGACACCCCAGGGGGGCCAGTACTTC
CASSLSGTPQGGQYF
>TRBJ2-6|TRBV27|.|.
TGTGCCAGCAGTTTGGGGCGGTCTGGGGCCAACGTCCTGACTTTC
CASSLGRSGANVLTF
>TRBJ2-4|TRBV5-6|.|TRBD2
TGTGCCAGCAGCTTACTAGCGGGAGACAAAAACATTCAGTACTTC
CASSLLAGDKNIQYF
>TRBJ1-2|TRBV30|.|.
TGTGCCTGGAGTAGGGGCCAGGGGGGCTACACCTTC
CAWSRGQGGYTF
>TRBJ1-4|TRBV28|.|.
TGTGCCAGCAGTTTACGGCAGGGGAATGAAAAACTGTTTTTT
CASSLRQGNEKLFF
>TRBJ2-1|TRBV5-1|.|TRBD2
TGCGCCAGCAGCTTGGGGAGTCTAGCGGCAAAGCATGAGCAGTTCTTC
CASSLGSLAAKHEQFF
>TRBJ1-5|TRBV6-1|.|TRBD1
TGTGCCAGCAGTGTGACAGGGCGCGTTAGCAATCAGCCCCAGCATTTT
CASSVTGRVSNQPQHF
>TRBJ2-1|TRBV6-5|.|TRBD2
TGTGCCAGCAGGGGACTAGCGGGAAACGGTGAGCAGTTCTTC
CASRGLAGNGEQFF
>TRBJ1-5|TRBV28|.|.
TGTGCCAGCACCGCGGGGCAGCGAGGCAATCAGCCCCAGCATTTT
CASTAGQRGNQPQHF
>TRBJ2-7|TRBV29-1|once|TRBD1
TGCAGCGGCTCAGGGGGAGCCACCTACGAGCAGTACTTC
CSGSGGATYEQYF
>TRBJ2-7|TRBV7-2|.|TRBD2
TGTGCCAGCAGCTTCGGCGGGAGAGGTGAGCAGTACTTC
CASSFGGRGEQYF
>TRBJ2-7|TRBV5-1|.|.
TGCGCCAGCAGCTTTGGTGGGCAAGGTTATAGAGAGCAGTACTTC
CASSFGGQGYREQYF
>TRBJ2-2|TRBV25-1|.|TRBD2
TGTGCCAGCAGTGGAAAGCGGGAGGGCCTATTTACCGGGGAGCTGTTTTTT
CASSGKREGLFTGELFF
>TRBJ2-7|TRBV12-3/TRBV12-4|.|TRBD1
TGTGCCAGCAGCTCTTACAGGGGCGAGCAGTACTTC
CASSSYRGEQYF
>TRBJ2-1|TRBV12-5|.|TRBD2
TGTGCTAGTGGTTTCTCCCAGACTAGCGGGAGGGCCTATGAGCAGTTCTTC
CASGFSQTSGRAYEQFF
>TRBJ2-3|TRBV14|.|.
TGTGCCAGCAGCCAACGACTTACGCAGTATTTT
CASSQRLTQYF
>TRBJ2-7|TRBV19|.|.
TGTGCCAGTAGTACCTCTACCGGCTACGAGCAGTACTTC
CASSTSTGYEQYF
>TRBJ1-5|TRBV30|.|TRBD1
TGTGCCTGGAGTGTCGGACAGGGAGGTCAGCCCCAGCATTTT
CAWSVGQGGQPQHF
>TRBJ2-7|TRBV28|.|TRBD2
TGTGCCAGCAGTTTTTCGGGACTAGGTCCTTACGAGCAGTACTTC
CASSFSGLGPYEQYF